This TCR beta chain derives from a study of metastatic and nonmetastatic thyroid tumors. Whole-study context: It was across blood and tumor or nodule tissue from malignant and benign thyroid patients that repertoires were compared. General study points: Significantly greater TCR beta diversity was reportedly found in malignant thyroid tumors than in benign nodules (in blood and tumor).

This clone has more than one count but fewer than ten. What it binds is not known. Original processing notes: In papillary thyroid cancer, a distant-metastasis classifier was built using CDR3 differences across clinicopathological groups. TCRdb re-processed the PCR reads through MiXCR. TCRdb's processing, not the study's, gives the V and J calls here. The repertoire has under 45,000 clones, 25% to 30% of them found once; the top ten carry over 8%. The CDR3 spans 14 residues. V was clipped by 5 bases and J by 4 bases; unmatched bases: 4. CDR1 is MDHEN, CDR2 SYDVKM, per germline. Until they underwent thyroid surgery, no patient had received any treatment.

The sequence was obtained from a male donor with papillary thyroid cancer or a benign thyroid nodule (not recorded which). Some clones in this sample may be carry-over from other donors' samples. Material: blood. The J gene is TRBJ1-2, the V gene TRBV28, with 10 bases identical to TRBD1. In nucleotides, the CDR3 is TGTGCCAGCAGTGAAGACAGGGGGCCCTATGGCTACACCTTC. It codes for CASSEDRGPYGYTF.